The source of this T cell receptor (beta chain) is a study of shared clonotypes between healthy human individuals. Sequencing used immunoSEQ multiplex PCR; TCRdb keeps in-frame clones, though not all of them. The repertoire holds almost 700,000 clones, with about 91% as singletons. Positive CCR7 selection of CD45RO-negative cells yielded the naive CD8 cells, and terminally differentiated effector memory CD45RA+ cells were excluded. Overall study findings and caveats: Estimated clonotype richness was generally higher in naive than memory subsets. In contrast to clonotypes shared by all four donors, non-shared clonotypes had lower generation probabilities.

A remark on this clone: Its antigen is as yet unknown.

The CDR3 covers 15 residues. CDR1 is GTSNPN and CDR2 is SVGIG in the germline V gene (reference sequence). V dropped 0 bases and J dropped 9; count of bases not matched to a gene: 11. The sequence was obtained from a man aged 30 to 39 in good health. The sequenced sample was naive CD8+ T cells sorted from blood. V is TRBV30 and J is TRBJ2-1; 7 positions agree with TRBD2. CDR3 protein: CAWSVCAGVGCEQFF. The CDR3 region has the DNA TGTGCCTGGAGTGTATGCGCGGGAGTTGGTTGTGAGCAGTTCTTC.